This TCR beta chain was sequenced for a study of T cells after yellow fever vaccination. The CDR3 is made up of 15 amino acids. CDR1 SGHTA and CDR2 FQGNSA come from the germline V gene. V was pared by 4 bases and J by 9 bases, with 7 bases of the junction left unmatched. TCRdb fed the 5' RACE reads into MiXCR, producing one record per CDR3 protein. Of about 630,000 distinct CDR3 sequences listed, over 9% are singletons. The starting material was PBMCs, obtained on the day of the yellow fever booster vaccination. This chain uses TRBV7-2 with TRBJ1-6, with 9 bases fitting TRBD1. This receptor was identified in a young man who received the YFV17D yellow fever vaccine. CDR3 residues: CASSSRDRVGSPLHF. The CDR3 DNA follows: TGTGCCAGCAGCTCCCGGGACAGGGTTGGTTCACCCCTCCACTTT.